These 20 T cell receptor beta chains came from one sample sequenced in a study of shared clonotypes between healthy human individuals. Profiling relied on immunoSEQ multiplex PCR, and the TCRdb table lists in-frame clones only, not all of them. The sample has roughly 380,000 clones, 96% seen once. The sample taken for sequencing was memory CD8+ T cells sorted from blood. Subset in this sample: CD45RO+ cells pooled with CCR7-negative TemRA cells. Receptor source: a man aged 25-45 years in good health.

The chain's CDR3 is CAWRPQGTYEQYF. CDR3 nucleotide sequence: TGTGCCTGGAGGCCACAGGGAACCTACGAGCAGTACTTC. V usage is TRBV30 and J usage is TRBJ2-7; perhaps TRBD1 as D (6 bases). V gave up 3 bases and J gave up 2 bases, with 11 bases separating them. Germline V gives CDR1 GTSNPN, CDR2 SVGIG (reference sequence). The CDR3 is 13 residues long.

The chain links TRBV28 to TRBJ1-5, with D perhaps matching TRBD1 (5 bases). There are 16 residues in the CDR3. Germline V gene sequence: CDR1 MDHEN, CDR2 SYDVKM. V dropped 3 bases and J dropped 0 bases, with 12 bases sitting between them. DNA of the CDR3: TGTGCCAGCAGTTTGGGGGGAATTTATAGCAATCAGCCCCAGCATTTT. Protein sequence: CASSLGGIYSNQPQHF.

This clone was detected once. The rearrangement joins TRBV4-1 to TRBJ2-2; D ambiguous. This CDR3 has 15 residues. V was trimmed by 6 bases and J by 0 bases, leaving 11 bases between them. The germline V gene encodes CDR1 MGHRA and CDR2 YSYEKL. CDR3 region: CASSPSKPNTGELFF. In DNA, the CDR3 is TGCGCCAGCAGTCCCAGTAAACCGAACACCGGGGAGCTGTTTTTT.

The chain links TRBV2 to TRBJ2-7; D is perhaps TRBD1 (6 bases). The CDR3 is 14 amino acids. CDR1 SNHLY and CDR2 FYNNEI come from the germline V gene. The ends were cut back, 0 bases at V and 3 bases at J, with 9 bases in the middle. The CDR3 region has the DNA TGTGCCAGCAGTGAAGCTACAGGGTACTACGAGCAGTACTTC. It codes for CASSEATGYYEQYF.

The chain has TRBV7-9 and TRBJ2-1, with TRBD2 identical over 10 bases. The CDR3 has 15 residues. V dropped 5 bases and J dropped 4; count of bases not matched to a gene: 5. CDR1 and CDR2 from the germline V gene are SEHNR and FQNEAQ (reference sequence). The chain's CDR3 is CASSRTSGLYNEQFF. CDR3 in DNA: TGTGCCAGCAGCAGGACTAGCGGCCTATACAATGAGCAGTTCTTC.

The chain uses TRBV7-9 and TRBJ1-4, with D perhaps matching TRBD1 (5 bases). V was shortened by 0 bases and J by 5 bases, with 13 bases between the two germline ends. Germline-derived CDR1 and CDR2 are SEHNR and FQNEAQ (reference sequence). There are 16 residues in the CDR3. The CDR3 sequence is CASSLARGEQNEKLFF. The CDR3 bases are TGTGCCAGCAGCTTAGCTCGGGGGGAGCAGAATGAAAAACTGTTTTTT.

This clone was observed a few times. The chain employs TRBV19 and TRBJ2-7, with TRBD2 matching over 7 bases. After removal of 5 bases from V and 5 bases from J, the junction contained 9 bases not matched to a gene. The CDR3 length is 14 residues. The germline V gene has CDR1 LNHDA and CDR2 SQIVND (reference sequence). The DNA for the CDR3 is TGTGCCAGTAGTCCCACGGGGGGTTTCAACGAGCAGTACTTC. Translation gives CASSPTGGFNEQYF.

The genes are TRBV5-1 and TRBJ2-1; weak D call: TRBD1 (5 bases). Trimming pared 1 base from V and 0 bases from J, leaving 14 bases between. The CDR3 totals 17 residues. In germline, CDR1 is SGHRS, CDR2 YFSETQ. CDR3 residues: CASSLQGFPSSYNEQFF. The CDR3 nucleotides read TGCGCCAGCAGCTTGCAGGGATTCCCTAGCTCCTACAATGAGCAGTTCTTC.

V gene TRBV6-1 combines with J gene TRBJ2-6; D gene ambiguous. Germline-derived CDR1 and CDR2 are MNHNS and SASEGT. Trimming pared 5 bases from V and 12 bases from J, leaving 5 bases between. The CDR3 is 10 amino acids. The chain's CDR3 is CASSQSVLTF. The CDR3 DNA reads TGTGCCAGCAGTCAATCCGTCCTGACTTTC.

The chain couples TRBV9 to TRBJ2-2, with a possible D match to TRBD1 (7 bases). Germline V lookup: CDR1 SGDLS, CDR2 YYNGEE. The CDR3 runs 15 residues. Trimming stripped 3 bases from V and 5 bases from J, with 14 bases between. The CDR3 DNA is TGTGCCAGCAGCGGCCTAGCGACAGGGACCGGGGAGCTGTTTTTT. It codes for CASSGLATGTGELFF.

To note about this clone: This CDR3 is also generated by other DNA sequences in the sample. The chain employs TRBV18 and TRBJ2-7; no reliable D call. CDR1 is KGHSH, CDR2 LQKENI, per germline. V dropped 1 base and J dropped 4 bases, with 8 bases sitting between them. The CDR3 runs 13 residues. The CDR3, as DNA: TGTGCCAGCTCACCACGGGGATCTTACGAGCAGTACTTC. Protein product: CASSPRGSYEQYF.

This chain links TRBV27 with TRBJ1-5; D ambiguous. V was trimmed by 2 bases and J by 6 bases, leaving 5 bases between them. The germline CDR1 and CDR2 sequences are MNHEY and SMNVEV (reference sequence). The CDR3 is 12 residues long. The CDR3 sequence is CASSLAGQPQHF. Written as DNA, the CDR3 is TGTGCCAGCAGTTTAGCTGGTCAGCCCCAGCATTTT.

The rearrangement uses TRBV7-9 and TRBJ2-7; D remains unclear. CDR1 is SEHNR and CDR2 is FQNEAQ in the germline V gene (reference sequence). The length of the CDR3 is 13 residues. Trimming took 1 base from V and 4 from J, leaving 8 bases between them. Here the CDR3 reads CASSLETPYEQYF. The CDR3 DNA reads TGTGCCAGCAGCTTAGAGACACCTTACGAGCAGTACTTC.

The gene calls are TRBV15 and TRBJ2-1; 13 bases are a match to TRBD2. The CDR3 length is 17 residues. CDR1 is LNHNV and CDR2 is YYDKDF in the germline V gene (reference sequence). V was pared by 5 bases and J by 9 bases, with 13 bases of the junction left unmatched. For the CDR3, the DNA is TGTGCCACCAGCGGGACTAGCGGGATATCCCTACAGGGTGAGCAGTTCTTC. Translation gives CATSGTSGISLQGEQFF.

This chain joins TRBV28 and TRBJ2-5; the D gene is possibly TRBD1 (7 bases). Germline V gene data show CDR1 as MDHEN and CDR2 as SYDVKM. The V and J ends lost 7 bases and 1 base respectively, with 16 bases between them. This CDR3 comprises 15 residues. This CDR3 is CASKQGYGGQETQYF. CDR3 nucleotides: TGTGCCAGCAAACAGGGGTACGGGGGCCAAGAGACCCAGTACTTC.

The chain combines TRBV5-1 with TRBJ2-3; D possibly corresponds to TRBD2 (5 bases). With 4 bases removed from V and 3 bases from J, the gap between germline ends came to 15 bases. CDR3 length: 15 amino acids. Germline CDR1 and CDR2: SGHRS and YFSETQ. The CDR3 bases are TGCGCCAGCAGCCCGCCAGAGGGAAGGACAGATACGCAGTATTTT. Its translation is CASSPPEGRTDTQYF.

The chain has TRBV19 and TRBJ2-7; 14 nucleotides agree with TRBD2. CDR1 is LNHDA and CDR2 is SQIVND in the germline V gene (reference sequence). V lost 4 bases to trimming and J lost 2 bases; unmatched junction nucleotides: 1. This CDR3 has 15 residues. The CDR3, as DNA: TGTGCCAGTAGTAAGACTAGCGGGAGGGCCTACGAGCAGTACTTC. It specifies CASSKTSGRAYEQYF. Supplemented by reference TRBV19 and TRBJ2-7, the full variable domain reads DGGITQSPKYLFRKEGQNVTLSCEQNLNHDAMYWYRQDPGQGLRLIYYSQIVNDFQKGDIAEGYSVSREKKESFPLTVTSAQKNPTAFYLCASSKTSGRAYEQYFGPGTRLTVT.

The chain uses TRBV29-1 and TRBJ1-1; 8 bases are shared with TRBD1. The CDR3 has 12 amino acids. CDR1 and CDR2 (germline): SQVTM, ANQGSEA. With V trimmed by 7 bases and J by 1 base, 2 bases remained unmatched. This CDR3 reads CSGDRGNTEAFF. The CDR3 DNA is TGCAGCGGCGACAGGGGGAACACTGAAGCTTTCTTT. Full variable domain (rest looked up from reference TRBV29-1 and TRBJ1-1): SAVISQKPSRDICQRGTSLTIQCQVDSQVTMMFWYRQQPGQSLTLIATANQGSEATYESGFVIDKFPISRPNLTFSTLTVSNMSPEDSSIYLCSGDRGNTEAFFGQGTRLTVV.

The V and J genes are TRBV30 and TRBJ1-1, with D uncertain. Looked up from germline, CDR1 is GTSNPN and CDR2 is SVGIG (reference sequence). CDR3 length: 12 amino acids. V was trimmed by 8 bases and J by 1 base, leaving 11 bases between them. The CDR3 bases are TGTGCCCATGGTTTTAAGAACACTGAAGCTTTCTTT. As protein: CAHGFKNTEAFF.

The rearrangement links TRBV19 to TRBJ2-1; 7 bases align to TRBD2. CDR1 and CDR2 from the germline V gene are LNHDA and SQIVND (reference sequence). CDR3 size: 16 residues. The trim removed 3 bases at V and 9 bases at J, leaving 14 bases unmatched. This CDR3 reads CASSIAWDYPGSEQFF. CDR3 nucleotides: TGTGCCAGTAGTATCGCCTGGGACTACCCGGGGAGTGAGCAGTTCTTC.